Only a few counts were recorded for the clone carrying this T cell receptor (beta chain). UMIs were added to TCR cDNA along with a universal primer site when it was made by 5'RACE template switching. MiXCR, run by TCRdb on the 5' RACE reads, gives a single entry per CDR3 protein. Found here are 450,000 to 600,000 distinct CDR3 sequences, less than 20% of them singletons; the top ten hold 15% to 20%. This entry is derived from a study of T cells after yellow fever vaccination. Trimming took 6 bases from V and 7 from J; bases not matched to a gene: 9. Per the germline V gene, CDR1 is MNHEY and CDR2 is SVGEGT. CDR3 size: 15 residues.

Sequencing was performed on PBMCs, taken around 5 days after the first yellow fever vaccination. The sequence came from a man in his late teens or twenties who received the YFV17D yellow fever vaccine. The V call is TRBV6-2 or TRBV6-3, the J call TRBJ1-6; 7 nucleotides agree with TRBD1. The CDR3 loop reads CASRTIGTANSPLHF. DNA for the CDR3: TGTGCCAGCAGGACGATCGGGACAGCCAATTCACCCCTCCACTTT.